A selection of T cell receptor beta chains follows, all from one sample in a study of blood T cell repertoires in COVID-19. Assay: immunoSEQ multiplex PCR; the TCRdb copy retains only in-frame clones and omits some. The table lists under 300,000 clones, approximately 90% of them singletons. What was sequenced was peripheral blood. Receptors were obtained from a man between 60 and 70 years old who had recovered from COVID-19. Each CDR3 is given with its conserved first and last residue. D genes are given only for firm matches. Only some rows state a clone size, as once, few, many or a class for expanded clones.

v_gene	abundance	d_gene	j_gene	CDR3nt	CDR3aa
TRBV5-6	-	TRBD1	TRBJ1-2	TGTGCCAGCAGCGAAGACAGGGTAGAGGAGTTTGGCTACACCTTC	CASSEDRVEEFGYTF
TRBV19	-	TRBD2	TRBJ2-5	TGTGCCAGTAGCTTGACTAGCTCCCTGGGGGAGACCCAGTACTTC	CASSLTSSLGETQYF
TRBV4-2	once	TRBD1	TRBJ2-7	TGTGCCAGCAGCCTAAGGACAGGGTACTACGAGCAGTACTTC	CASSLRTGYYEQYF
TRBV7-7	-	-	TRBJ2-5	TGTGCCAGCAGCTTAGAAGGGGTGCCACAAGAGACCCAGTACTTC	CASSLEGVPQETQYF
TRBV6-6	-	TRBD1	TRBJ1-2	TGTGCCAGCAGACGACGATTGAACTCAGGACAGGCGAACTATGGCTACACCTTC	CASRRRLNSGQANYGYTF
TRBV2	-	-	TRBJ1-1	TGTGCCAGCAGTGAAGACAGGGACACTGAAGCTTTCTTT	CASSEDRDTEAFF
TRBV5-5	-	TRBD1	TRBJ1-1	TGTGCCAGCAGCTTGTTCGGGACAGGGGGCACTGAAGCTTTCTTT	CASSLFGTGGTEAFF
TRBV7-9	-	-	TRBJ1-3	TGTGCCAGCAGCCCCTCGGGAAACACCATATATTTT	CASSPSGNTIYF
TRBV6-1	-	-	TRBJ1-1	TGTGCCAGCAGTGAATTAAGGGGGACAGAAGCTTTCTTT	CASSELRGTEAFF
TRBV19	-	-	TRBJ1-6	TGTGCCAGTAGTATGACCTTGGGGAGCTCCTATAATTCACCCCTCCACTTT	CASSMTLGSSYNSPLHF
TRBV5-8	-	-	TRBJ2-3	TGTGCCAGCAGCCCCCGGTTTCGAAAAGATACGCAGTATTTT	CASSPRFRKDTQYF
TRBV5-8	-	TRBD1	TRBJ2-2	TGTGCCAGCAGCCTGGATATGACAGGGTCTGACGGGGAGCTGTTTTTT	CASSLDMTGSDGELFF
TRBV3-1/TRBV3-2	-	-	TRBJ1-2	TGTGCCAGCAGCCAAGATGACAGTGTAAACTATGGCTACACCTTC	CASSQDDSVNYGYTF
TRBV13	-	-	TRBJ1-1	TGTGCCAGCAGCTTAGTAGGCAGGGGAACTGAAGCTTTCTTT	CASSLVGRGTEAFF
TRBV12-5	-	-	TRBJ2-1	TGTGCTAGTGGTTTGCAGGGAATGACCCGGGATGAGCAGTTCTTC	CASGLQGMTRDEQFF
TRBV5-6	-	-	TRBJ1-2	TGTGCCAGCAGCTTGGCCGGGTACGGGATCTACTATGGCTACACCTTC	CASSLAGYGIYYGYTF
TRBV30	-	TRBD1	TRBJ1-6	TGTGCCTGGAGTATAGGGACAGTTAATTCACCCCTCCACTTT	CAWSIGTVNSPLHF
TRBV5-1	-	TRBD2	TRBJ2-1	TGCGCCAGCAGGGCTAGCGGGGGGAGGAATGAGCAGTTCTTC	CASRASGGRNEQFF
TRBV28	-	-	TRBJ1-6	TGTGCCAGCAGTTTCCAGGGGAGATCACCCCTCCACTTT	CASSFQGRSPLHF
TRBV3-1/TRBV3-2	-	TRBD1	TRBJ1-2	TGTGCCAGCAGCCAAGACTTCCGGACAGGGTTATATGGCTACACCTTC	CASSQDFRTGLYGYTF
TRBV19	-	TRBD1	TRBJ1-2	TGTGCCAGTAGTAAAGGGACAGGCTGGGGCTACACCTTC	CASSKGTGWGYTF
TRBV7-9	-	TRBD1	TRBJ2-1	TGTGCCACTCTACAGGGGGACAGGGCAGGCAATGAGCAGTTCTTC	CATLQGDRAGNEQFF
TRBV24-1	once	TRBD1	TRBJ2-5	TGTGCCACCAGTGACCGAGACAGGGTCCAAGAGACCCAGTACTTC	CATSDRDRVQETQYF
TRBV6-2/TRBV6-3	-	-	TRBJ2-3	TGTGCCAGCAGTGCCAGGGTCCCAGATACGCAGTATTTT	CASSARVPDTQYF
TRBV6-6	-	TRBD1	TRBJ2-7	TGTGCCAGCAGTTACTCGAGCGGACAGGGGGCTGGTGAGCAGTACTTC	CASSYSSGQGAGEQYF
TRBV24-1	-	TRBD2	TRBJ2-4	TGTGCCACCAGTGATGGAGGACTAGCGGGGGGGGTAGCCAAAAACATTCAGTACTTC	CATSDGGLAGGVAKNIQYF
TRBV19	few	-	TRBJ1-1	TGTGCCAGTAGCCGTGCGGGGACTGAAGCTTTCTTT	CASSRAGTEAFF
TRBV6-1	-	-	TRBJ2-5	TGTGCCAGCAGTGACCCAGGGCGCGGAGAGACCCAGTACTTC	CASSDPGRGETQYF
TRBV2	-	-	TRBJ1-5	TGTGCCAGCAGTGAAGACAGGGACAATCAGCCCCAGCATTTT	CASSEDRDNQPQHF
TRBV24-1	once	-	TRBJ2-6	TGTGCCACCAGCAACAGGGCTGGGGCCAACGTCCTGACTTTC	CATSNRAGANVLTF
TRBV7-9	once	TRBD2	TRBJ2-3	TGTGCCAGCAGCTCCCATAGCGGGGGGGCCGCAGATACGCAGTATTTT	CASSSHSGGAADTQYF
TRBV5-6	-	TRBD1	TRBJ1-2	TGTGCCAGCAGCACCCAGACAGGGACTGAGGGCTACACCTTC	CASSTQTGTEGYTF
TRBV18	-	TRBD1	TRBJ1-2	TGTGCCAGCTCGCAGGACAGGGAGGTTTCTGGCTACACCTTC	CASSQDREVSGYTF
TRBV19	-	-	TRBJ1-2	TGTGCCAGTAGGGCCTCAACTAACTATGGCTACACCTTC	CASRASTNYGYTF
TRBV30	-	-	TRBJ1-1	TGTGCCTGGCAGACAAAAAAACAGGGTTTTTCTGAAGCTTTCTTT	CAWQTKKQGFSEAFF
TRBV5-1	-	-	TRBJ2-3	TGCGCCAGCAGCCCGCGGGTGCCCGAAAGCACAGATACGCAGTATTTT	CASSPRVPESTDTQYF
TRBV5-4	-	-	TRBJ1-6	TGTGCCAGCAGCTTGGCGCAGGGTAGCTCCTATAATTCACCCCTCCACTTT	CASSLAQGSSYNSPLHF
TRBV7-9	-	-	TRBJ2-3	TGTGCCAGCAGCTCTTACTCTTATACCCGCACAGATACGCAGTATTTT	CASSSYSYTRTDTQYF
TRBV7-9	-	-	TRBJ2-3	TGTGCCAGCAGCTCTCGGGGGGCAACGGATACGCAGTATTTT	CASSSRGATDTQYF
TRBV29-1	few	-	TRBJ1-1	TGCAGCGCCTCAGAACAGGGCGACACTGAAGCTTTCTTT	CSASEQGDTEAFF
TRBV21-1	-	-	TRBJ2-7	TGTGCCAGCAGTCAGGACTACGAGCAGTACTTC	CASSQDYEQYF
TRBV5-8	-	-	TRBJ2-3	TGTGCCAGCAGCTTACAGGGTTATAGCACAGATACGCAGTATTTT	CASSLQGYSTDTQYF
TRBV5-6	-	-	TRBJ1-5	TGTGCCAGCAGCTTGGGGGGTACAGGAAATCGGCCCCAGCATTTT	CASSLGGTGNRPQHF
TRBV5-1	-	-	TRBJ2-4	TGCGCCAGCAGCTTGGACAGGGCAGAAGCCAAAAACATTCAGTACTTC	CASSLDRAEAKNIQYF
TRBV10-2	-	-	TRBJ2-1	TGCGCCAGCGGATGGACAGCCTACAATGAGCAGTTCTTC	CASGWTAYNEQFF